These 19 T cell receptor beta chains came from one sample sequenced in a study of cytomegalovirus exposure and HLA in healthy donors. The primer mix had 60 Vbeta and 13 Jbeta primers. TCRdb's copy holds only in-frame clones and misses some; the assay was immunoSEQ multiplex PCR. The sample shows about 150,000 clones, approximately 78% of them seen only once. The sequenced sample consisted of PBMCs. Source of these receptors: a male donor in good health and CMV-seronegative.

The J gene is TRBJ2-7, the V gene TRBV29-1; the match to TRBD2 covers 11 bases. Losses at the gene ends were 7 bases for V and 2 bases for J; bases not matched to a gene: 16. CDR1 is SQVTM, CDR2 ANQGSEA, per germline. The CDR3 is 17 residues long. The CDR3 region is CSAQGTGLLAGAYEQYF. DNA for the CDR3: TGCAGCGCCCAAGGGACAGGCCTACTAGCGGGGGCCTACGAGCAGTACTTC.

Only a few counts were recorded for this clone. The J gene is TRBJ1-1, the V gene TRBV19; 8 bases align to TRBD1. The CDR3 runs to 14 residues. V was clipped by 9 bases and J by 4 bases; unmatched bases: 10. The germline V gene encodes CDR1 LNHDA and CDR2 SQIVND (reference sequence). CDR3 sequence: CASRSPGTGTEAFF. The DNA of the CDR3 is TGTGCCAGCAGGTCCCCTGGGACAGGCACTGAAGCTTTCTTT.

The chain links TRBV27 to TRBJ2-5, with TRBD1 matching 12 bases. The end of the DNA is better explained by TRBJ2-7, so the J call may be wrong. The CDR3 sequence is 17 residues long. Looked up from germline, CDR1 is MNHEY and CDR2 is SMNVEV (reference sequence). The CDR3 region is CASSPHSGTGGKYEQYF. The CDR3 nucleotides read TGTGCCAGCAGTCCCCACTCCGGGACAGGGGGCAAGTACGAGCAGTACTTC.

The chain employs TRBV7-9 and TRBJ2-3; 10 bases align to TRBD2. V dropped 7 bases and J dropped 2; count of bases not matched to a gene: 9. The CDR3 spans 16 residues. Germline CDR1 is SEHNR and CDR2 is FQNEAQ (reference sequence). This CDR3 is CASTTPSGRDTDTQYF. The CDR3 nucleotides are TGTGCCAGCACCACACCCAGCGGGAGGGACACAGATACGCAGTATTTT.

The V gene is TRBV7-9, the J gene TRBJ2-5, with D perhaps TRBD2 (7 bases). CDR3 size: 15 residues. V lost 0 bases and J lost 4, with 12 bases in between. From germline, CDR1 is SEHNR and CDR2 FQNEAQ (reference sequence). The CDR3 reads CASSLAAGAGETQYF. Here the CDR3 DNA reads TGTGCCAGCAGCTTAGCTGCGGGGGCTGGAGAGACCCAGTACTTC.

This rearrangement joins TRBV28 to TRBJ1-2, with D uncertain. The V gene lost 5 bases and the J gene lost 0 bases, with 13 bases spanning the gap. The CDR3 has 15 residues. The germline CDR1 and CDR2 sequences are MDHEN and SYDVKM. The CDR3 nucleotides are TGTGCCAGCAGTCCTGGAGGAACGGCTAACTATGGCTACACCTTC. Amino acid sequence: CASSPGGTANYGYTF.

The chain carries TRBV18 and TRBJ2-3; 15 bases line up with TRBD2. V lost 1 base to trimming and J lost 5 bases; unmatched junction nucleotides: 4. The CDR3 is 17 amino acids. Looked up from germline, CDR1 is KGHSH and CDR2 is LQKENI. The CDR3 sequence: CASSPLPGLAGGDTQYF. CDR3 DNA: TGTGCCAGCTCACCACTTCCGGGACTAGCGGGGGGAGATACGCAGTATTTT.

This clone has a single count. The V and J genes are TRBV29-1 and TRBJ1-2, with 10 bases fitting TRBD1. The V and J ends lost 6 bases and 5 bases, in that order; junction bases with no gene match: 6. Germline CDR1 is SQVTM and CDR2 is ANQGSEA. The CDR3 covers 13 residues. The CDR3 DNA sequence: TGCAGCGTGAGACAGGGGGCTGGTTATGGCTACACCTTC. It codes for CSVRQGAGYGYTF.

V usage is TRBV28 and J usage is TRBJ2-5, with D maybe TRBD2 (5 bases). Germline assignment: CDR1 MDHEN and CDR2 SYDVKM. Deletions cut 5 bases from V and 0 bases from J, with 19 bases between. The CDR3 contains 17 residues. For the CDR3, the DNA is TGTGCCAGCAGTCCCCTTCTGGGAGCGATGTACCAAGAGACCCAGTACTTC. Its protein is CASSPLLGAMYQETQYF.

The chain carries TRBV25-1 and TRBJ1-1, with TRBD1 matching 7 bases. The length of the CDR3 is 12 residues. Germline V gene lookup returns CDR1 MGHDK and CDR2 SYGVNS. With V trimmed by 9 bases and J by 3 bases, 4 bases remained unmatched. CDR3 bases: TGTGCCAGTCAGGGGGGCTACACTGAAGCTTTCTTT. This translates into CASQGGYTEAFF.

The rearrangement links TRBV13 to TRBJ2-2, with TRBD1 matching over 7 bases. The CDR3 consists of 16 residues. Germline trimming cut 4 bases from V and 3 bases from J; bases unmatched to any gene: 8. Germline assignment: CDR1 PRHDT and CDR2 FYEKMQ (reference sequence). CDR3 in DNA: TGTGCCAGCAGCTCCCAGCCCGACAGGGACACCGGGGAGCTGTTTTTT. It specifies CASSSQPDRDTGELFF.

In its sample, this clone was seen a few times. This rearrangement joins TRBV2 to TRBJ1-2; tentatively, D is TRBD1 (5 bases). The length of the CDR3 is 15 residues. V lost 3 bases and J 4 bases, leaving 15 bases between the germline ends. Per germline, CDR1 SNHLY and CDR2 FYNNEI. The CDR3 is CASSEQGPTGYGYTF. The CDR3, as DNA: TGTGCCAGCAGTGAGCAGGGCCCGACGGGCTATGGCTACACCTTC.

This chain uses TRBV5-1 with TRBJ1-1, with D perhaps TRBD1 (6 bases). CDR3 size: 14 residues. CDR1 SGHRS and CDR2 YFSETQ come from the germline V gene. V shed 4 bases and J shed 3 bases, with 13 bases lying between them. CDR3 nucleotides: TGCGCCAGCAGCCGACGGGGGGCGGACACTGAAGCTTTCTTT. Translation gives CASSRRGADTEAFF.

The chain recombines TRBV4-3 with TRBJ1-4; no clear D gene. V dropped 1 base and J dropped 6 bases, with 12 bases sitting between them. The CDR3 sequence is 15 residues long. Germline-derived CDR1 and CDR2 are LGHNA and YSLEER. The CDR3 DNA sequence: TGCGCCAGCAGCCAAGTTGCGGGTCTTTATGAAAAACTGTTTTTT. Its translation: CASSQVAGLYEKLFF.

The chain joins TRBV28 to TRBJ2-7; 9 bases align to TRBD1. V trimming: 5 bases; J trimming: 2 bases; junction bases outside the gene matches: 10. The V gene's germline CDR1 is MDHEN and CDR2 SYDVKM. The CDR3 sequence is 16 residues long. CDR3 sequence (DNA): TGTGCCAGCAGTACCGAAGGCCGGGACAGGGCCTACGAGCAGTACTTC. Its protein is CASSTEGRDRAYEQYF.

The chain couples TRBV27 to TRBJ2-1; 14 nucleotides line up with TRBD2. CDR3 length: 15 residues. From germline, CDR1 is MNHEY and CDR2 SMNVEV (reference sequence). V shed 4 bases, J shed 7 bases, and the junction held 3 bases outside the gene matches. CDR3 loop: CASSSGTSGRNEQFF. CDR3 nucleotides: TGTGCCAGCAGTTCCGGGACTAGCGGGAGAAATGAGCAGTTCTTC.

The rearrangement links TRBV5-6 to TRBJ1-2, with TRBD1 matching 9 bases. This CDR3 region has 15 residues. The V gene's germline CDR1 is SGHDT and CDR2 YYEEEE. V lost 0 bases and J lost 7; bases outside the gene matches: 7. CDR3 DNA: TGTGCCAGCAGCTTGGTGGGGACAGGGAGAGGTGGCTACACCTTC. It codes for CASSLVGTGRGGYTF.

This clone has more than one count but fewer than ten. The chain is built from TRBV5-5 and TRBJ1-1; a weak D match, TRBD1 (6 bases). Germline V gene sequence: CDR1 SGHKS, CDR2 YYEKEE (reference sequence). The CDR3 length is 15 residues. V lost 0 bases and J 0 bases, leaving 9 bases between the germline ends. CDR3 nucleotide sequence: TGTGCCAGCAGCTTGGGGGGACAACTGAACACTGAAGCTTTCTTT. It codes for CASSLGGQLNTEAFF.

This chain links TRBV19 with TRBJ2-1; TRBD2 matches 12 bases. Trimming removed 5 bases from V and 7 bases from J; junction bases left unmatched: 6. Germline lookup yields CDR1 LNHDA and CDR2 SQIVND (reference sequence). This CDR3 has 15 residues. The CDR3 DNA reads as TGTGCCAGTAGTCTGACTAGCGGGAGATGGAATGAGCAGTTCTTC. Amino acids: CASSLTSGRWNEQFF.